The 26 T cell receptor beta chains listed next were all sequenced from one sample in a study of T cell repertoires in cytomegalovirus infection. One entry per CDR3 protein results from TCRdb running MiXCR on the reads. Found here are about 740,000 distinct CDR3 sequences, approximately 34% of them singletons; the top ten hold around 3%. Sequenced material: PBMCs. The source of these receptors is a human donor in good health (CMV status not recorded). Some clones in this sample may be carry-over from other donors' samples.

In its sample, this clonotype was seen many times. This rearrangement joins TRBV11-3 to TRBJ2-7; D unresolved. Germline lookup yields CDR1 SGHNT and CDR2 YENEEA. The V end lost 5 bases, the J end lost 5 bases, and 25 bases lay between the germline ends. The CDR3 has 17 amino acids. The CDR3 DNA reads TGTGCCAGCAGCCCCAAATCCCTCCCGGCCATTTGGGACGAGCAGTACTTC. This gives the protein CASSPKSLPAIWDEQYF.

The J gene is TRBJ1-3, the V gene TRBV6-6; 7 nucleotides line up with TRBD1. V trimming: 6 bases; J trimming: 6 bases; junction bases outside the gene matches: 2. The CDR3 totals 12 residues. Germline CDR1 is MNHNY and CDR2 is SVGAGI (reference sequence). The CDR3 DNA follows: TGTGCCAGCAGGGAGGGGGCAAACACCATATATTTT. Its translation: CASREGANTIYF.

The rearrangement uses TRBV2 and TRBJ2-7, with 8 positions matching TRBD2. Germline-derived CDR1 and CDR2 are SNHLY and FYNNEI. CDR3 length: 13 residues. The ends lost 5 bases at V and 4 bases at J; junction bases unmatched: 4. The CDR3 sequence is CASSTGGPYEQYF. The CDR3 bases are TGTGCCAGCAGTACGGGAGGGCCTTACGAGCAGTACTTC.

In this sample, this clonotype turned up a few times. The V call is TRBV6-5, the J call TRBJ1-1; D gene unclear. The CDR3 is 15 residues long. V shed 4 bases and J shed 3 bases, with 15 bases lying between them. The germline CDR1 and CDR2 sequences are MNHEY and SVGAGI. CDR3 loop: CASSSHLGYYTEAFF. The CDR3 nucleotides are TGTGCCAGCAGTTCCCACCTAGGTTACTACACTGAAGCTTTCTTT.

CDR3 region: CASSLAKGQTQYF. In DNA, the CDR3 is TGTGCCAGCAGCTTAGCGAAGGGGCAGACGCAGTATTTT. The rearrangement uses TRBV7-6 and TRBJ2-3, with a tentative D call TRBD1 (5 bases). Per the germline V gene, CDR1 is SGHVS and CDR2 is FNYEAQ. Trimming removed 0 bases at V and 9 bases at J, with 10 bases between. This CDR3 comprises 13 residues.

The chain combines TRBV5-1 with TRBJ2-7; possibly TRBD1 for D (7 bases). With 4 bases removed from V and 5 bases from J, the gap between germline ends came to 19 bases. Germline CDR1 and CDR2: SGHRS and YFSETQ. This CDR3 is 15 amino acids long. As DNA, the CDR3 is TGCGCCAGCAGCCAACTCCTGGGCGGGACAGACGAGCAGTACTTC. Translation: CASSQLLGGTDEQYF.

This clonotype was observed once. Sequence at one end of the junction differs from germline and may be a read error. The chain combines TRBV29-1 with TRBJ1-1, with 7 positions matching TRBD1. Looked up from germline, CDR1 is SQVTM and CDR2 is ANQGSEA. CDR3 length: 15 amino acids. For the CDR3, the DNA is TGCAGCGTCGAAGCAGGGGAGGGGGCGAACACTGAAGCTTTCTTT. This sequence encodes CSVEAGEGANTEAFF.

The chain recombines TRBV6-1 with TRBJ1-5; possibly TRBD1 for D (6 bases). The CDR3 contains 15 residues. V was pared by 8 bases and J by 2 bases, with 16 bases between. CDR1 MNHNS and CDR2 SASEGT come from the germline V gene. The CDR3 here is CASYGQWNRNQPQHF. The DNA for the CDR3 is TGTGCCAGCTACGGACAGTGGAATCGCAATCAGCCCCAGCATTTT.

This chain joins TRBV28 and TRBJ2-5; the D gene is possibly TRBD2 (7 bases). Between the trimmed V and J ends, which lost 3 bases and 8 bases, there was a span of 25 bases. The germline gives CDR1 MDHEN, CDR2 SYDVKM. This CDR3 has 17 amino acids. CDR3: CASSFGVGGPTKNTQYF. In DNA form, the CDR3 reads TGTGCCAGCAGTTTTGGGGTCGGGGGGCCCACGAAGAACACCCAGTACTTC.

The table lists this clonotype with a few counts. This rearrangement joins TRBV6-7 to TRBJ1-1; TRBD1 agrees at 11 bases. TRBV6-7 belongs to the ORF category, with a function that is uncertain. The CDR3 loop spans 14 amino acids. CDR3 amino acids: CANGMGTGGTEAFF. In DNA form, the CDR3 reads TGTGCAAACGGTATGGGGACAGGGGGAACTGAAGCTTTCTTT.

This chain uses TRBV4-1 with TRBJ2-3, with 9 bases aligning to TRBD1. Unmatched junction bases numbered 5, after V lost 5 bases and J lost 2 bases. The CDR3 loop spans 15 amino acids. Germline V gene data show CDR1 as MGHRA and CDR2 as YSYEKL. CDR3 bases: TGCGCCAGCAGCATACGACAGGGGGACACAGATACGCAGTATTTT. The encoded protein is CASSIRQGDTDTQYF.

This chain uses TRBV5-6 with TRBJ1-2; 7 positions match TRBD1. V lost 4 bases, J lost 1 base, and 4 bases stayed unmatched. This CDR3 spans 14 amino acids. Per the germline V gene, CDR1 is SGHDT and CDR2 is YYEEEE. The CDR3 DNA is TGTGCCAGCAGCATAGGACAGGATAACTATGGCTACACCTTC. Protein sequence: CASSIGQDNYGYTF.

The chain recombines TRBV19 with TRBJ1-5; perhaps TRBD1 as D (5 bases). CDR3 length equals 15 residues. Germline V gene data show CDR1 as LNHDA and CDR2 as SQIVND (reference sequence). The V gene lost 10 bases and the J gene lost 3 bases, with 19 bases spanning the gap. CDR3 coding DNA: TGTGCCACCATAGGGGCGGCAGAGACCAATCAGCCCCAGCATTTT. It specifies CATIGAAETNQPQHF.

This clonotype turned up a few times. The rearrangement links TRBV6-6 to TRBJ2-5; possible D gene TRBD2, 7 bases. Germline loops: CDR1 MNHNY, CDR2 SVGAGI (reference sequence). This CDR3 region has 14 residues. Trimming stripped 5 bases from V and 5 bases from J, with 15 bases between. The CDR3 protein is CASSLLEGGETQYF. CDR3 coding DNA: TGTGCCAGCAGTCTCCTGGAGGGGGGGGAGACCCAGTACTTC.

The chain uses TRBV6-1 and TRBJ2-1, with D possibly TRBD1 on 5 matching bases. V lost 1 base and J 4 bases, leaving 8 bases between the germline ends. CDR1 is MNHNS and CDR2 is SASEGT in the germline V gene. CDR3 size: 14 residues. The CDR3 bases are TGTGCCAGCAGTGAAGGGGGCAGGTACAATGAGCAGTTCTTC. Protein product: CASSEGGRYNEQFF.

This clonotype was counted once. The chain links TRBV18 to TRBJ2-1, with D unresolved. V lost 0 bases and J 10 bases, leaving 7 bases between the germline ends. Per germline, CDR1 KGHSH and CDR2 LQKENI. The CDR3 has 12 amino acids. The CDR3 DNA sequence: TGTGCCAGCTCACCACCGTCCGGGGAGCAGTTCTTC. The encoded protein is CASSPPSGEQFF.

This chain joins TRBV19 and TRBJ1-1; no definite D call. CDR1 LNHDA and CDR2 SQIVND come from the germline V gene (reference sequence). The V end was cut by 3 bases, the J end by 0 bases, with 11 bases between. The CDR3 runs 15 residues. In nucleotides, the CDR3 is TGTGCCAGTAGTATTATTGGCCGGCTGAACACTGAAGCTTTCTTT. Translation: CASSIIGRLNTEAFF.

This clonotype was seen just once. The J gene is TRBJ2-7, the V gene TRBV28; TRBD2 matches 9 bases. The germline gives CDR1 MDHEN, CDR2 SYDVKM. The V and J ends lost 2 bases and 3 bases, in that order; junction bases with no gene match: 5. The CDR3 is 15 residues long. CDR3 sequence reads: CASSLPQRGVYEQYF. The CDR3 DNA reads TGTGCCAGCAGTTTACCCCAGCGGGGGGTCTACGAGCAGTACTTC.

In nucleotides, the CDR3 is TGTGCCAGCAGCAATCCCGGGACAGGGAAAGATGAGCAGTTCTTC. It codes for CASSNPGTGKDEQFF. The chain combines TRBV27 with TRBJ2-1, with 9 bases aligning to TRBD1. CDR1 is MNHEY, CDR2 SMNVEV, per germline (reference sequence). V dropped 6 bases and J dropped 8; count of bases not matched to a gene: 11. The CDR3 is made up of 15 amino acids.

This clonotype was counted between two and nine times. The V and J genes are TRBV27 and TRBJ1-2; weak D call: TRBD1 (5 bases). CDR1 and CDR2 (germline): MNHEY, SMNVEV (reference sequence). V lost 2 bases to trimming and J lost 5 bases, with 9 bases between them. The CDR3 is made up of 13 amino acids. In DNA form, the CDR3 reads TGTGCCAGCAGTTTACGGGGGGAGTATGGCTACACCTTC. It encodes CASSLRGEYGYTF.

This clonotype was seen repeatedly, ten times or more. This rearrangement joins TRBV7-2 to TRBJ1-1; 9 nucleotides match TRBD1. The length of the CDR3 is 13 residues. Trimming removed 11 bases from V and 3 bases from J; junction bases left unmatched: 7. Germline V lookup: CDR1 SGHTA, CDR2 FQGNSA. The CDR3 DNA reads TGTGCCGGTACAGGGGGCGTAGACACTGAAGCTTTCTTT. It translates to CAGTGGVDTEAFF.

The gene calls are TRBV29-1 and TRBJ1-2; no reliable D call. CDR3 length: 12 amino acids. The V and J ends lost 2 bases and 2 bases respectively, with 6 bases between them. Per the germline V gene, CDR1 is SQVTM and CDR2 is ANQGSEA. CDR3 sequence reads: CSVENPNYGYTF. The CDR3 nucleotides read TGCAGCGTTGAAAATCCCAACTATGGCTACACCTTC.

The chain has TRBV5-4 and TRBJ1-2; no firm D call. V was shortened by 0 bases and J by 4 bases, with 7 bases between the two germline ends. Germline V lookup: CDR1 SGHNT, CDR2 YYREEE (reference sequence). This CDR3 has 13 amino acids. CDR3 in amino acids: CASSLGTSYGYTF. DNA of the CDR3: TGTGCCAGCAGCTTGGGCACGAGCTATGGCTACACCTTC.

This clonotype showed up just a few times. J is TRBJ2-7 and V is TRBV12-3 or TRBV12-4, with TRBD2 matching over 11 bases. V trimming: 4 bases; J trimming: 3 bases; junction bases outside the gene matches: 11. This CDR3 has 17 amino acids. CDR3 region: CASSYFLTSGSNYEQYF. For the CDR3, the DNA is TGTGCCAGCAGTTACTTTCTTACTAGCGGGAGTAACTACGAGCAGTACTTC.

V usage is TRBV24-1 and J usage is TRBJ2-1; D is unresolved. Between the trimmed V and J ends, which lost 5 bases and 8 bases, there was a span of 9 bases. Per the germline V gene, CDR1 is KGHDR and CDR2 is SFDVKD. This CDR3 region has 12 residues. This chain's CDR3 is CATSGPLDEQFF. For the CDR3, the DNA is TGTGCCACCAGTGGTCCCCTAGATGAGCAGTTCTTC.

This clonotype was seen only a few times. V is TRBV12-3 or TRBV12-4 and J is TRBJ2-1, with 7 bases fitting TRBD2. J was trimmed by 5 bases and V by 7 bases; bases with no gene match: 8. The CDR3 covers 14 residues. Here the CDR3 reads CASTLDLADNEQFF. The CDR3 DNA is TGTGCCAGCACCCTGGACCTAGCGGACAATGAGCAGTTCTTC.